This T cell receptor beta chain was captured by sequencing in a study of OX40 agonist ivuxolimab in advanced cancers. Autoimmune disease history or systemic immunosuppression excluded patients. Blood specimens came from baseline, cycle 4 day 1, and cycle 7 day 1. Study conclusions and caveats: Relative to CD4+ cells, CD8+ T cells on average had more expanded clones. At 0.1 to 3.0 mg/kg, clonal expansion of CD4+ and CD8+ blood T cells had occurred by week 6.

Some clones are missing from TCRdb's copy, which holds only in-frame ones; the method was immunoSEQ multiplex PCR. The sample holds tens of thousands of clones; nearly 90% are singletons and the top ten take 0.25% to 0.3%. A word on this clone: As yet, its antigen is unknown.

The clonotype comes from an adult with an advanced solid tumor such as melanoma, head and neck, liver or kidney cancer. This specimen consisted of CD4+ or CD8+ T cells sorted from blood, obtained in a trial of the OX40 agonist ivuxolimab.

This chain's CDR3 is CASRGGHRNTEAFF. The CDR3 DNA reads TGTGCCAGCAGGGGGGGACACAGGAACACTGAAGCTTTCTTT. The genes are TRBV6-6 and TRBJ1-1; possibly TRBD1 for D (6 bases). With 6 bases removed from V and 1 base from J, the gap between germline ends came to 12 bases. The length of the CDR3 is 14 residues. Germline CDR1 is MNHNY and CDR2 is SVGAGI (reference sequence).